What follows are 26 T cell receptor beta chains derived from one specimen sequenced in a study of cytomegalovirus exposure and HLA in healthy donors. This table comes from immunoSEQ multiplex PCR, and its TCRdb copy is limited to in-frame clones, with some not included. The sample includes more than 120,000 clones, around 87% of them seen just once. Sequenced sample: PBMCs. These receptors were collected from a man between 18 and 29 years old in good health and CMV-seropositive.

The chain combines TRBV29-1 with TRBJ1-1, with 8 positions matching TRBD1. V lost 8 bases to trimming and J lost 5 bases; unmatched junction nucleotides: 10. The CDR3 has 13 amino acids. Germline V gives CDR1 SQVTM, CDR2 ANQGSEA. This CDR3 is CSSRQGIGTEAFF. As DNA, the CDR3 is TGCAGCTCCCGACAGGGGATTGGGACTGAAGCTTTCTTT.

V gene TRBV4-2 combines with J gene TRBJ2-3; 9 bases map to TRBD2. Germline CDR1 reads LGHNA; CDR2 reads YNFKEQ. The trim removed 0 bases at V and 3 bases at J, leaving 16 bases unmatched. The CDR3 has 20 residues. DNA for the CDR3: TGTGCCAGCAGCCAAGACCCTTCGTGGCGCGGGGGGGCCTCGACAGATACGCAGTATTTT. It codes for CASSQDPSWRGGASTDTQYF.

The CDR3 DNA reads as TGTGCCAGCTCACGAAGCGGTGACGAGCAGTACTTC. Its protein is CASSRSGDEQYF. V is TRBV18 and J is TRBJ2-7; weak D call: TRBD2 (5 bases). CDR1 is KGHSH, CDR2 LQKENI, per germline. Deletions cut 4 bases from V and 5 bases from J, with 9 bases between. The CDR3 is 12 residues long.

The J gene is TRBJ1-2, the V gene TRBV5-1, with TRBD1 matching over 11 bases. The V segment lost 5 bases and the J segment 4 bases; nucleotides outside the gene matches: 4. CDR3 size: 14 residues. Germline loops: CDR1 SGHRS, CDR2 YFSETQ. The CDR3 loop reads CASSPGQGGYGYTF. The CDR3 nucleotides read TGCGCCAGCAGTCCGGGACAGGGGGGCTATGGCTACACCTTC.

The chain is built from TRBV5-6 and TRBJ1-3, with a weak D call TRBD1 (6 bases). The CDR3 is made up of 15 amino acids. V lost 0 bases to trimming and J lost 3 bases, with 10 bases between them. Germline values: CDR1 SGHDT, CDR2 YYEEEE. CDR3 nucleotide sequence: TGTGCCAGCAGCTTGGTTTCAGGGGTTGGAAACACCATATATTTT. This sequence encodes CASSLVSGVGNTIYF.

This clone was seen a handful of times. The chain joins TRBV7-9 to TRBJ1-2, with 9 bases lining up with TRBD1. The CDR3 consists of 13 residues. V lost 5 bases to trimming and J lost 8 bases; unmatched junction nucleotides: 6. CDR1 is SEHNR, CDR2 FQNEAQ, per germline (reference sequence). As DNA, the CDR3 is TGTGCCAGCAGCGACCGGGACAGGGCGGGCTACACCTTC. Translated: CASSDRDRAGYTF. Full variable domain (missing parts from reference TRBV7-9 and TRBJ1-2): DTGVSQNPRHKITKRGQNVTFRCDPISEHNRLYWYRQTLGQGPEFLTYFQNEAQLEKSRLLSDRFSAERPKGSFSTLEIQRTEQGDSAMYLCASSDRDRAGYTFGSGTRLTVV.

The chain links TRBV10-3 to TRBJ1-1, with 9 nucleotides matching TRBD1. The J segment lost 3 bases and the V segment lost 6 bases, leaving 11 bases of the junction unmatched. Germline loops: CDR1 ENHRY, CDR2 SYGVKD. There are 16 residues in the CDR3. The CDR3 loop reads CAIREGYRGPDTEAFF. CDR3 coding DNA: TGTGCCATCAGGGAGGGGTACAGGGGGCCGGACACTGAAGCTTTCTTT.

The J gene is TRBJ2-4, the V gene TRBV7-2; a possible D gene is TRBD2 (7 bases). Germline CDR1 and CDR2: SGHTA and FQGNSA. This CDR3 spans 15 amino acids. The ends were cut back, 9 bases at V and 7 bases at J, with 22 bases in the middle. The CDR3 DNA is TGTGCCAGTGTGGGTGGAAGGGGGGGATCGAACATTCAGTACTTC. This codes for CASVGGRGGSNIQYF.

This clone came up a few times. The chain has TRBV18 and TRBJ1-2; 7 bases are shared with TRBD1. The germline V gene encodes CDR1 KGHSH and CDR2 LQKENI. The CDR3 has 16 residues. V was pared by 4 bases and J by 8 bases, with 16 bases of the junction left unmatched. CDR3 coding DNA: TGTGCCAGCTCACGCAAGGGCCGGGACAGTACGGGGGGCTACACCTTC. Translation gives CASSRKGRDSTGGYTF.

This clone was seen more than once but under ten times. The chain has TRBV9 and TRBJ2-7; D perhaps matches TRBD1 (6 bases). From germline, CDR1 is SGDLS and CDR2 YYNGEE. Trimming cost V 4 bases and J 6 bases, with 20 bases left between them. There are 15 residues in the CDR3. In DNA form, the CDR3 reads TGTGCCAGCAGCCCCCGACAGGACCCAATCATCGAGCAGTACTTC. Translation: CASSPRQDPIIEQYF. Complete variable domain (other parts from reference TRBV9 and TRBJ2-7): DSGVTQTPKHLITATGQRVTLRCSPRSGDLSVYWYQQSLDQGLQFLIQYYNGEERAKGNILERFSAQQFPDLHSELNLSSLELGDSALYFCASSPRQDPIIEQYFGPGTRLTVT.

This chain links TRBV5-1 with TRBJ2-5; no firm D call. Germline CDR1 SGHRS, CDR2 YFSETQ. The CDR3 covers 13 residues. The germline V and J ends were trimmed by 4 bases and 1 base, with 8 bases remaining between them. The CDR3 here is CASSPGSQETQYF. The CDR3 DNA follows: TGCGCCAGCAGCCCGGGTTCCCAAGAGACCCAGTACTTC.

This clone appeared a single time. This chain uses TRBV6-5 with TRBJ2-1; 8 nucleotides match TRBD1. V was pared by 0 bases and J by 3 bases, with 4 bases of the junction left unmatched. The CDR3 is made up of 16 amino acids. Per the germline V gene, CDR1 is MNHEY and CDR2 is SVGAGI. The CDR3 loop reads CASSYSTGEVYNEQFF. The CDR3 DNA reads TGTGCCAGCAGTTACTCGACAGGGGAGGTCTACAATGAGCAGTTCTTC.

This chain connects TRBV5-6 to TRBJ2-5; the D is unclear. Germline V gene data show CDR1 as SGHDT and CDR2 as YYEEEE. The germline V and J ends were trimmed by 4 bases and 5 bases, with 15 bases remaining between them. This CDR3 is built from 14 residues. The CDR3 DNA follows: TGTGCCAGCAGCCCCCTCGGAGTAATCGAGACCCAGTACTTC. Protein: CASSPLGVIETQYF.

The V and J genes are TRBV7-2 and TRBJ2-7; 10 bases are a match to TRBD2. This CDR3 spans 16 amino acids. Losses at the gene ends were 0 bases for V and 4 bases for J; bases not matched to a gene: 6. Germline values: CDR1 SGHTA, CDR2 FQGNSA. The chain's CDR3 is CASSLAWTSGPYEQYF. In DNA, the CDR3 is TGTGCCAGCAGCTTAGCGTGGACTAGCGGTCCATACGAGCAGTACTTC.

This clone was picked up a small number of times. The chain couples TRBV6-5 to TRBJ2-7; 7 bases align to TRBD1. Germline-derived CDR1 and CDR2 are MNHEY and SVGAGI. V dropped 1 base and J dropped 2; count of bases not matched to a gene: 5. The CDR3 is made up of 15 amino acids. The CDR3 nucleotides read TGTGCCAGCAGTTACTATAGGCAGGGGGCCTACGAGCAGTACTTC. Protein product: CASSYYRQGAYEQYF.

V usage is TRBV11-3 and J usage is TRBJ2-3, with 10 bases matching TRBD1. The length of the CDR3 is 16 residues. Germline V CDR1 and CDR2: SGHNT, YENEEA. Trimming cost V 0 bases and J 4 bases; bases outside gene matches: 4. CDR3: CASSLDFGTGADTQYF. The DNA for the CDR3 is TGTGCCAGCAGCTTAGACTTTGGGACAGGGGCAGATACGCAGTATTTT. Full variable domain (rest looked up from reference TRBV11-3 and TRBJ2-3): EAGVVQSPRYKIIEKKQPVAFWCNPISGHNTLYWYLQNLGQGPELLIRYENEEAVDDSQLPKDRFSAERLKGVDSTLKIQPAELGDSAVYLCASSLDFGTGADTQYFGPGTRLTVL.

This clone came up once. The CDR3 nucleotides are TGTGCCAGCAAGGAGGTACTTTATAGCAATCAGCCCCAGCATTTT. Translating gives CASKEVLYSNQPQHF. The chain is built from TRBV6-5 and TRBJ1-5; D is unresolved. CDR1 MNHEY and CDR2 SVGAGI come from the germline V gene. Deletions cut 7 bases from V and 0 bases from J, with 13 bases between. This CDR3 is 15 amino acids long.

The chain couples TRBV11-3 to TRBJ2-7; D is perhaps TRBD1 (6 bases). CDR1 and CDR2 (germline): SGHNT, YENEEA. V shed 3 bases and J shed 6 bases, with 9 bases lying between them. This CDR3 has 12 amino acids. The CDR3 region has the DNA TGTGCCAGCAGCTTGGGGGACACCGAGCAGTACTTC. Protein: CASSLGDTEQYF.

The chain employs TRBV27 and TRBJ1-5; tentatively, D is TRBD1 (6 bases). The germline V gene encodes CDR1 MNHEY and CDR2 SMNVEV (reference sequence). CDR3 length equals 14 residues. Trimming stripped 8 bases from V and 6 bases from J, with 17 bases between. CDR3 sequence (DNA): TGTGCCAGCCGTCCACGGGGGGGCGGTCAGCCCCAGCATTTT. Its translation is CASRPRGGGQPQHF.

The rearrangement joins TRBV5-4 to TRBJ1-2; TRBD1 might be the D (6 bases). CDR3 size: 15 residues. CDR1 and CDR2 (germline): SGHNT, YYREEE (reference sequence). V was trimmed by 4 bases and J by 1 base, leaving 14 bases between them. In nucleotides, the CDR3 is TGTGCCAGCAGCCGAGGACAGACAAATAACTATGGCTACACCTTC. Translated, it gives CASSRGQTNNYGYTF.

This clone was recorded a few times. Mismatch with germline at one junction end may stem from a read error. The rearrangement uses TRBV6-6 and TRBJ2-1; 10 bases are shared with TRBD2. The CDR3 consists of 15 residues. The germline CDR1 and CDR2 sequences are MNHNY and SVGAGI (reference sequence). DNA of the CDR3: TGTGCCAGCAGTCCTACTAGCGGGACCTACAATGGGCAGTTCTTC. It yields the protein CASSPTSGTYNGQFF.

The rearrangement joins TRBV5-4 to TRBJ2-7; D ambiguous. This CDR3 comprises 14 residues. CDR1 is SGHNT, CDR2 YYREEE, per germline (reference sequence). V dropped 0 bases and J dropped 0 bases, with 7 bases sitting between them. In DNA form, the CDR3 reads TGTGCCAGCAGCTTGGCTTCGAGCTCCTACGAGCAGTACTTC. This sequence encodes CASSLASSSYEQYF.

This chain uses TRBV5-1 with TRBJ2-6; D not certain. Germline loops: CDR1 SGHRS, CDR2 YFSETQ. V gave up 4 bases and J gave up 0 bases, with 8 bases separating them. The CDR3 loop spans 15 amino acids. CDR3 nucleotide sequence: TGCGCCAGCAGCCAAACCAGCTCTGGGGCCAACGTCCTGACTTTC. Its protein product is CASSQTSSGANVLTF. The whole variable domain, filled in from reference TRBV5-1 and TRBJ2-6, reads KAGVTQTPRYLIKTRGQQVTLSCSPISGHRSVSWYQQTPGQGLQFLFEYFSETQRNKGNFPGRFSGRQFSNSRSEMNVSTLELGDSALYLCASSQTSSGANVLTFGAGSRLTVL.

This chain joins TRBV4-2 and TRBJ2-1; TRBD2 agrees at 10 bases. With V trimmed by 3 bases and J by 7 bases, 9 bases remained unmatched. The V gene's germline CDR1 is LGHNA and CDR2 YNFKEQ. The CDR3 consists of 16 residues. The CDR3, as DNA: TGTGCCAGCAGCCAGGGTAGCGGGAGGCGAGAGAATGAGCAGTTCTTC. This gives the protein CASSQGSGRRENEQFF.

The rearrangement uses TRBV20-1 and TRBJ2-7; tentative D call: TRBD1 (6 bases). From germline, CDR1 is DFQATT and CDR2 SNEGSKA (reference sequence). The CDR3 is 11 residues long. V lost 6 bases, J lost 6 bases, and 12 bases lay in between. The CDR3, as DNA: TGCAGTGCGAACAGGGAAAGCGAGCAGTACTTC. Protein product: CSANRESEQYF.

This chain links TRBV5-1 with TRBJ2-5; a weak D match, TRBD2 (5 bases). V dropped 3 bases and J dropped 0 bases, with 12 bases sitting between them. The CDR3 is made up of 15 amino acids. The germline CDR1 and CDR2 sequences are SGHRS and YFSETQ. CDR3 region: CASSSGLGYQETQYF. CDR3 nucleotides: TGCGCCAGCAGCTCCGGACTGGGGTACCAAGAGACCCAGTACTTC.